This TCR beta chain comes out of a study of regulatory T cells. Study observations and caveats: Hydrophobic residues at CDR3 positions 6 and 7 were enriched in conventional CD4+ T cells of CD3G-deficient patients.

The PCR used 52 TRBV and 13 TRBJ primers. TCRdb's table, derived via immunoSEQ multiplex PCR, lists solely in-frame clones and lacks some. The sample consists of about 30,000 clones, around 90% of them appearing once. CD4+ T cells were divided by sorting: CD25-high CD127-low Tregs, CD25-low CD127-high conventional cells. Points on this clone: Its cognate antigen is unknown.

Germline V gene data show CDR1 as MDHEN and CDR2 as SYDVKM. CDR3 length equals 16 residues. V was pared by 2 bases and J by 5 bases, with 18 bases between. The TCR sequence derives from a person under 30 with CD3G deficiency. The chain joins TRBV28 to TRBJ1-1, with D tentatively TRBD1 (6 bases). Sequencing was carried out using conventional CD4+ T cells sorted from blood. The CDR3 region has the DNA TGTGCCAGCAGTTTAACCAGGGGCGTAGGGCGGACTGAAGCTTTCTTT. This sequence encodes CASSLTRGVGRTEAFF.